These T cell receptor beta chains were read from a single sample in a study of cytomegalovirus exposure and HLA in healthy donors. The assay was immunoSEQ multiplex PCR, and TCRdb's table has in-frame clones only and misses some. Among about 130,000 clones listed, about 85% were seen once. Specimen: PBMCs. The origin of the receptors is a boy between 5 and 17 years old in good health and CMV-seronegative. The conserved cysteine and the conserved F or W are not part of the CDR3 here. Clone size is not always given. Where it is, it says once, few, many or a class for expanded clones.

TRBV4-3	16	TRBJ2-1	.	ASSQGRGTGYSHGEQF
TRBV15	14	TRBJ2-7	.	ATSRDAGTPLYEQY
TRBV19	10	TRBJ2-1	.	ASSFQYNEQF
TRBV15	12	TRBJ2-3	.	ATAGTGGTDTQY
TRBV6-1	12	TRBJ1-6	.	ASSEAGRDSPLH
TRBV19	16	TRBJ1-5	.	ASSTGTGGIISNQPQH
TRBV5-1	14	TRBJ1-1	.	ASSFRPTGQNTEAF
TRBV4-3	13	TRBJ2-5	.	ASSQELSLEETQY
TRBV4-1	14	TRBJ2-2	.	ASSQIPREVTGELF
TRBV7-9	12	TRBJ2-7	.	ASSHGQATYEQY
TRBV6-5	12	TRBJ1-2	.	ASSPLRGPGGYT
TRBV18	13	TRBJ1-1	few	ASSPKGQVHSEAF
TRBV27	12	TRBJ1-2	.	ASRPVGGGDGYT
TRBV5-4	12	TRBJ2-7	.	ASSLRDRVGEQY
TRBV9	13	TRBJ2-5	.	ASSVGTSGKETQY
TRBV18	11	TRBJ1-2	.	ASSPLGSYGYT
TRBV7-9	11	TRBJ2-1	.	ASSLAGLASLF
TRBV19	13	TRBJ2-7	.	ASSIARRSGYEQY
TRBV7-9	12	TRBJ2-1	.	ASSLAGAYNEQF
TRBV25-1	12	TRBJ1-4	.	ASRRQSMDGKLF
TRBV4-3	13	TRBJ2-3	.	ASSRRGRAADTQY
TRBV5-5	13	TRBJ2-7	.	ASSWREIGPYEQY
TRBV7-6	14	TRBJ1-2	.	ASSPVGDKKYYGYP
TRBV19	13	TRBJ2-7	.	ASSLRGVLGYEQY
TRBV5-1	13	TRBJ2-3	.	ASSGGTASGDTQY
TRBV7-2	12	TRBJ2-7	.	ASSLGGQGSEQY
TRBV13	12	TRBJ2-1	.	ASSLVGNHNEQF
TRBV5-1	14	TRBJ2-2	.	ASSILAGEKTGELF
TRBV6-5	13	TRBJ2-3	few	ASSYLGTATDTQY
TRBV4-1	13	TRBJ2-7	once	ASSQLGQGAGEQY
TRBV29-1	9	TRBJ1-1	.	SASMNTEAF
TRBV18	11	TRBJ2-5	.	ASSIQFQETQY
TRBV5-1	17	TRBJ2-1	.	ASSLVVVFGTGLGNEQF
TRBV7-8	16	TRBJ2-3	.	ASSLDLSGGRGADTQY
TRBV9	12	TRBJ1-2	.	ASSSDRDYYGYT
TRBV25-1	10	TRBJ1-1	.	ASSDPGTEAF
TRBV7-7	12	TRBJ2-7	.	ASSSGTSGGEQY
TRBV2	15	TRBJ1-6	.	ASSEKRAGGYNSPLH
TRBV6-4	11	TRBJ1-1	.	ASRLTQGAEAF
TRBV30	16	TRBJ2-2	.	AWSVQRLRPKNTGELF
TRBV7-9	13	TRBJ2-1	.	ASSSTSGGINEQF
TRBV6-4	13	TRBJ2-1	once	ASSLEETSINEQF
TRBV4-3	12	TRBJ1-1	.	ASSERDRNTEAF
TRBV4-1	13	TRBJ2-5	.	ASSQGDRVQETQY
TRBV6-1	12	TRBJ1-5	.	ASLGDSRNQPQH
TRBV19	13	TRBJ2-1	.	ASRVYGSSYNEQF
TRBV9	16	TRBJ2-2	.	ASSGILAGGPGTGELF
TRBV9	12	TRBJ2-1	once	ASSVTGTHNEQF
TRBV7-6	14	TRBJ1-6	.	ASSLGPTGRNSPLH
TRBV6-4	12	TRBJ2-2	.	ASSASPETGELF
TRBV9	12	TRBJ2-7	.	ASSPGQSLREQY
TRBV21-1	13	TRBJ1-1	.	ASSKFWAPGTEAF
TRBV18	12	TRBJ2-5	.	ASRGTGYQETQY
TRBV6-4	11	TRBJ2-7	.	ASSKGQTYEQY
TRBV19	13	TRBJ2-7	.	ASSRDRELSYEQY
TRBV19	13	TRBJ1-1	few	ASSMSPGQITEAF
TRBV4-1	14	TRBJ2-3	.	ASSPSSGGARATQY
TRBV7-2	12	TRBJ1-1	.	ASSYGQVGAEAF
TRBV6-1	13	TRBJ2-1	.	ASSRAGTTYNEQF